Below, 13 T cell receptor beta chains from the same sample are listed, as sequenced in a study of Tregs in tolerant kidney transplant recipients. Clones were read by immunoSEQ multiplex PCR, and TCRdb kept only the in-frame ones, dropping some. The data hold 98,000 or so clones, with 90% observed a single time. The sequencing used CD4+ T cells from blood, collected before the transplant. The receptor set was obtained from a human donor who received a combined kidney and bone marrow transplant.

V is TRBV19 and J is TRBJ1-3; weak D call: TRBD1 (6 bases). The CDR3 spans 15 residues. Germline V gene data show CDR1 as LNHDA and CDR2 as SQIVND (reference sequence). V lost 7 bases to trimming and J lost 4 bases, with 17 bases between them. The CDR3 sequence: CASTGGRGHGNTIYF. In DNA form, the CDR3 reads TGTGCCAGTACCGGCGGTCGGGGACACGGAAACACCATATATTTT.

In DNA, the CDR3 is TGCAGCGTTGGCCGGGACAGGAGCACAGATACGCAGTATTTT. Its protein is CSVGRDRSTDTQYF. The chain carries TRBV29-1 and TRBJ2-3; TRBD1 matches 8 bases. The CDR3 covers 14 residues. Germline-derived CDR1 and CDR2 are SQVTM and ANQGSEA. V shed 4 bases, J shed 0 bases, and the junction held 3 bases outside the gene matches.

J is TRBJ2-1 and V is TRBV5-4; 12 nucleotides align to TRBD2. The CDR3 contains 16 residues. Per germline, CDR1 SGHNT and CDR2 YYREEE (reference sequence). The trim removed 3 bases at V and 2 bases at J, leaving 3 bases unmatched. CDR3 sequence: CASSSGLAGTYNEQFF. In DNA, the CDR3 is TGTGCCAGCAGCTCCGGACTAGCGGGAACCTACAATGAGCAGTTCTTC. The variable domain in full, with the rest retrieved from reference TRBV5-4 and TRBJ2-1, is ETGVTQSPTHLIKTRGQQVTLRCSSQSGHNTVSWYQQALGQGPQFIFQYYREEENGRGNFPPRFSGLQFPNYSSELNVNALELDDSALYLCASSSGLAGTYNEQFFGPGTRLTVL.

The chain carries TRBV28 and TRBJ2-7; D gene uncertain. The germline V and J ends were trimmed by 2 bases and 7 bases, with 9 bases remaining between them. CDR3 length: 12 amino acids. Germline V CDR1 and CDR2: MDHEN, SYDVKM. The CDR3 reads CASSLNGMEQYF. CDR3 in DNA: TGTGCCAGCAGTTTAAACGGTATGGAGCAGTACTTC.

The chain employs TRBV9 and TRBJ2-3; TRBD2 matches at 12 bases. The ends lost 0 bases at V and 3 bases at J; junction bases unmatched: 11. Germline CDR1 is SGDLS and CDR2 is YYNGEE. The CDR3 is 19 residues long. DNA for the CDR3: TGTGCCAGCAGCGTAGGTAGACTAGCGGGAGCATGGAGGACAGATACGCAGTATTTT. Translation gives CASSVGRLAGAWRTDTQYF.

The chain uses TRBV5-4 and TRBJ2-1; TRBD1 matches at 9 bases. V was pared by 4 bases and J by 4 bases, with 6 bases of the junction left unmatched. CDR1 and CDR2 from the germline V gene are SGHNT and YYREEE (reference sequence). The CDR3 runs 15 residues. In DNA form, the CDR3 reads TGTGCCAGCAGCCCACAGGGGGCGATGTACAATGAGCAGTTCTTC. This gives the protein CASSPQGAMYNEQFF.

V usage is TRBV5-1 and J usage is TRBJ2-3, with D perhaps matching TRBD1 (5 bases). The ends were cut back, 0 bases at V and 5 bases at J, with 13 bases in the middle. The CDR3 totals 15 residues. Germline CDR1 SGHRS, CDR2 YFSETQ. The CDR3 is CASSLGQPHGDTQYF. CDR3 nucleotide sequence: TGCGCCAGCAGCTTGGGACAGCCTCATGGAGATACGCAGTATTTT.

The chain recombines TRBV28 with TRBJ2-5; TRBD2 matches 8 bases. Germline V gives CDR1 MDHEN, CDR2 SYDVKM. CDR3 length: 15 residues. With 8 bases clipped from V and 5 bases from J, the junction kept 13 bases outside the gene matches. The DNA of the CDR3 is TGTGCCAGCCGTGGGGGCGGGAGGCTTTGGGAGACCCAGTACTTC. Amino acids: CASRGGGRLWETQYF.

The chain recombines TRBV2 with TRBJ2-1, with 10 bases lining up with TRBD2. Germline V lookup: CDR1 SNHLY, CDR2 FYNNEI. With 6 bases clipped from V and 8 bases from J, the junction kept 10 bases outside the gene matches. This CDR3 comprises 15 residues. CDR3 protein: CASRRTSGDLDEQFF. CDR3 in DNA: TGTGCCAGCAGGAGGACTAGCGGAGATCTCGATGAGCAGTTCTTC.

The CDR3 nucleotides read TGTGCCAGCAGCCACCGGACAGGGGGAAATGGCTACACCTTC. Translation: CASSHRTGGNGYTF. The gene calls are TRBV4-2 and TRBJ1-2; 10 bases fit TRBD1. There are 14 residues in the CDR3. Germline assignment: CDR1 LGHNA and CDR2 YNFKEQ. V was pared by 3 bases and J by 6 bases, with 4 bases of the junction left unmatched.

The chain joins TRBV19 to TRBJ2-3; the match to TRBD2 covers 7 bases. With V trimmed by 7 bases and J by 0 bases, 7 bases remained unmatched. CDR1 is LNHDA and CDR2 is SQIVND in the germline V gene (reference sequence). This CDR3 contains 15 residues. In DNA, the CDR3 is TGTGCCAGTACCCCGGGGGGACGGAGCACAGATACGCAGTATTTT. As protein: CASTPGGRSTDTQYF. The variable domain in full, with the rest retrieved from reference TRBV19 and TRBJ2-3, is DGGITQSPKYLFRKEGQNVTLSCEQNLNHDAMYWYRQDPGQGLRLIYYSQIVNDFQKGDIAEGYSVSREKKESFPLTVTSAQKNPTAFYLCASTPGGRSTDTQYFGPGTRLTVL.

V and J are TRBV19 and TRBJ2-2; 7 bases are shared with TRBD2. Germline CDR1 LNHDA, CDR2 SQIVND (reference sequence). This CDR3 contains 17 residues. V shed 0 bases, J shed 0 bases, and the junction held 4 bases outside the gene matches. The CDR3 sequence is CASSIDSRGANTGELFF. The CDR3 bases are TGTGCCAGTAGTATAGATTCCCGGGGGGCGAACACCGGGGAGCTGTTTTTT.

V usage is TRBV6-1 and J usage is TRBJ1-1; D remains ambiguous. Trimming pared 4 bases from V and 6 bases from J, leaving 9 bases between. The CDR3 covers 12 residues. The V gene's germline CDR1 is MNHNS and CDR2 SASEGT. The CDR3 protein is CASSVLGAEAFF. CDR3 nucleotide sequence: TGTGCCAGCAGTGTGTTGGGAGCTGAAGCTTTCTTT.